This T cell receptor (beta chain) derives from a study of cytomegalovirus exposure and HLA in healthy donors. CDR1 and CDR2 from the germline V gene are SGHDN and FVKESK. The CDR3 has 16 residues. V dropped 4 bases and J dropped 4; count of bases not matched to a gene: 12. Both 60 Vbeta primers and 13 Jbeta primers went into the PCR. TCRdb's table, derived via immunoSEQ multiplex PCR, lists solely in-frame clones and lacks some. This table has 200,000 to 250,000 clones, over 75% appearing once. What was sequenced was PBMCs. The sequence derives from a human donor in good health. This rearrangement joins TRBV14 to TRBJ2-7, with TRBD1 matching 8 bases. In DNA form, the CDR3 reads TGTGCCAGCAGCCTTCTGACAGGGGTTCCTCCTTACGAGCAGTACTTC. It yields the protein CASSLLTGVPPYEQYF. The entire variable domain, with the rest obtained from reference TRBV14 and TRBJ2-7, is as follows: EAGVTQFPSHSVIEKGQTVTLRCDPISGHDNLYWYRRVMGKEIKFLLHFVKESKQDESGMPNNRFLAERTGGTYSTLKVQPAELEDSGVYFCASSLLTGVPPYEQYFGPGTRLTVT.